A selection of T cell receptor beta chains follows, all from one sample in a study of vaccination and CD4 T cells after COVID-19. Via MiXCR, TCRdb re-called the PCR reads, giving one row per CDR3 protein. Of 25,000 to 30,000 distinct CDR3 sequences in the sample, around two fifths were seen once. Their cognate antigens are unknown. The sequences come from CD4+ T cells from blood, cultured in vitro, collected about 7 months after SARS-CoV-2 vaccination. The receptor set was obtained from a human donor who had recovered from COVID-19. CDR3s include the opening cysteine and the closing phenylalanine or tryptophan. The D gene is left open where the match is weak. Not all rows give a size; the values are once, few, many and, for expanded clones, a class.

clone_size d_call j_call v_call cdr3_aa cdr3_nt
. TRBD2 TRBJ2-5 TRBV7-2 CASSFREALQETQYF TGTGCCAGCAGCTTCCGGGAGGCTCTCCAAGAGACCCAGTACTTC
few . TRBJ2-7 TRBV27 CAAGSLGEQYF TGTGCCGCTGGATCCCTTGGGGAGCAGTACTTC
few . TRBJ2-2 TRBV7-9 CASSLAQAGELFF TGTGCCAGCAGCTTAGCGCAGGCCGGGGAGCTGTTTTTT
once . TRBJ2-1 TRBV28 CASSLRGGEQFF TGTGCCAGCAGTTTAAGGGGGGGTGAGCAGTTCTTC
. TRBD2 TRBJ2-6 TRBV7-3 CASSSPGGWASVLTF TGTGCCAGCAGCTCCCCGGGGGGGTGGGCCAGCGTCCTGACTTTC
few . TRBJ1-1 TRBV20-1 CSASRWAQGPEAFF TGCAGTGCTAGTAGGTGGGCCCAGGGTCCTGAAGCTTTCTTT
. . TRBJ1-1 TRBV6-1 CASSEETTVQEAFF TGTGCCAGCAGTGAAGAAACGACAGTCCAGGAAGCTTTCTTT
. . TRBJ2-7 TRBV28 CASSLNNRGNSYEQYF TGTGCCAGCAGTTTAAACAACCGGGGAAACAGCTACGAGCAGTACTTC
. . TRBJ2-5 TRBV20-1 CSAIRTVIQETQYF TGCAGTGCTATTAGAACGGTTATTCAAGAGACCCAGTACTTC
. TRBD1 TRBJ2-7 TRBV6-1 CASRLRQGYEQYF TGTGCCAGCAGATTGCGACAGGGCTACGAGCAGTACTTC
few TRBD2 TRBJ2-5 TRBV19 CASSIGSGRAKTQYF TGTGCCAGTAGTATTGGGAGCGGGAGGGCGAAGACCCAGTACTTC
few . TRBJ2-2 TRBV6-1 CASRETRTGELFF TGTGCCAGCAGGGAGACGCGCACCGGGGAGCTGTTTTTT
. . TRBJ2-3 TRBV28 CASILLRGIDTQYF TGTGCCAGCATTCTGCTAAGGGGGATTGATACGCAGTATTTT
. . TRBJ1-3 TRBV20-1 CSAREGTGNTIYF TGCAGTGCTAGAGAAGGGACAGGAAACACCATATATTTT
. . TRBJ2-5 TRBV7-3 CASSLTSGSQETQYF TGTGCCAGCAGCTTAACTAGCGGATCTCAAGAGACCCAGTACTTC
. TRBD1 TRBJ1-5 TRBV7-6 CASSLDAGGQPQHF TGTGCCAGCAGCTTAGACGCAGGGGGCCAGCCCCAGCATTTT
once TRBD2 TRBJ2-1 TRBV15 CATSSGLAGSNEQFF TGTGCCACCAGCTCCGGGCTAGCGGGTTCTAATGAGCAGTTCTTC
. . TRBJ2-3 TRBV7-8 CASSLGGRNTDTQYF TGTGCCAGCAGCTTAGGGGGTCGGAACACAGATACGCAGTATTTT
. TRBD1 TRBJ1-5 TRBV6-5 CASSFGQGRIVNQPQHF TGTGCCAGCAGTTTTGGACAGGGACGGATTGTAAATCAGCCCCAGCATTTT
. TRBD2 TRBJ2-7 TRBV6-5 CASSSLAGFSYEQYF TGTGCCAGCAGTTCCCTAGCGGGCTTCTCCTACGAGCAGTACTTC
. TRBD2 TRBJ2-7 TRBV7-2 CASNQMAGAVGEQYF TGTGCCAGCAATCAAATGGCGGGAGCCGTGGGAGAGCAGTACTTC
. . TRBJ1-5 TRBV20-1 CSAGSDSHSNQPQHF TGCAGTGCCGGTAGTGACAGTCATAGCAATCAGCCCCAGCATTTT
few TRBD1 TRBJ2-5 TRBV7-9 CASSQDGTAQETQYF TGTGCCAGCAGCCAAGATGGGACAGCACAAGAGACCCAGTACTTC
few . TRBJ1-2 TRBV6-5 CASSWNYGYTF TGTGCCAGCAGTTGGAACTATGGCTACACCTTC
. TRBD2 TRBJ2-3 TRBV7-2 CASSFTGGPPYF TGTGCCAGCAGCTTTACGGGAGGGCCCCCGTATTTT
. . TRBJ2-2 TRBV6-4 CASSEEGANTGELFF TGTGCCAGCAGTGAGGAGGGGGCGAACACCGGGGAGCTGTTTTTT
. TRBD2 TRBJ2-7 TRBV15 CATSRGGREGTYEQYF TGTGCCACCAGCAGAGGCGGGCGGGAGGGGACCTACGAGCAGTACTTC
. TRBD2 TRBJ2-1 TRBV28 CASRPSGRLYNEQFF TGTGCCAGCAGACCTAGCGGAAGACTCTACAATGAGCAGTTCTTC
few . TRBJ2-3 TRBV7-3 CASSHNLGSTDTQYF TGTGCCAGCAGCCATAACCTAGGGAGCACAGATACGCAGTATTTT
. . TRBJ2-3 TRBV29-1 CSAAAATDTQYF TGCAGCGCTGCGGCGGCAACAGATACGCAGTATTTT
. . TRBJ2-5 TRBV20-1 CSASFLRETQYF TGCAGTGCTAGCTTCTTACGAGAGACCCAGTACTTC
. TRBD2 TRBJ2-5 TRBV7-6 CASSLTPPAGLGEETQYF TGTGCTAGCAGCTTAACCCCTCCAGCGGGACTGGGGGAAGAGACCCAGTACTTC
few . TRBJ2-7 TRBV20-1 CSARELEGREQYF TGCAGTGCTAGAGAACTAGAAGGGCGCGAGCAGTACTTC
. TRBD1 TRBJ1-5 TRBV20-1 CSARAGGGQPQHF TGCAGTGCTAGAGCAGGGGGCGGTCAGCCCCAGCATTTT
few TRBD2 TRBJ2-7 TRBV27 CASRRSLAGYEQYF TGTGCCAGCAGGAGGTCGCTAGCGGGCTACGAGCAGTACTTC
. TRBD2 TRBJ2-1 TRBV28 CASSLVLAGYNEQFF TGTGCCAGCAGTTTGGTCCTAGCGGGATACAATGAGCAGTTCTTC
medium-sized . TRBJ2-5 TRBV7-7 CASSLGPEETQYF TGTGCCAGCAGCTTAGGTCCAGAAGAGACCCAGTACTTC
few . TRBJ1-6 TRBV7-9 CASSLGTSSYNSPLHF TGTGCCAGCAGCCTAGGGACAAGCTCCTATAATTCACCCCTCCACTTT
. . TRBJ1-5 TRBV18 CASSPPGQVIGQPQHF TGTGCCAGCTCACCACCGGGACAAGTCATCGGGCAGCCCCAGCATTTT
few . TRBJ2-5 TRBV20-1 CSARKKTQYF TGCAGTGCCAGGAAGAAGACCCAGTACTTC
few TRBD1 TRBJ1-2 TRBV6-2/TRBV6-3 CASRMTGEYGYTF TGTGCCAGCAGGATGACAGGGGAATATGGCTACACCTTC
. TRBD2 TRBJ2-7 TRBV20-1 CSARTLAGTKRYEQYF TGCAGTGCTAGAACACTAGCGGGGACGAAACGCTACGAGCAGTACTTC
once TRBD2 TRBJ2-7 TRBV15 CATSRELSGGYEQYF TGTGCCACCAGCAGAGAACTGAGCGGGGGCTACGAGCAGTACTTC
. TRBD2 TRBJ2-1 TRBV19 CASSIATSASSYNEQFF TGTGCCAGTAGTATAGCAACTAGCGCCAGCTCCTACAATGAGCAGTTCTTC
. . TRBJ2-7 TRBV7-9 CASSLSHEQYF TGTGCCAGCAGCTTGTCCCACGAGCAGTACTTC
. TRBD1 TRBJ2-7 TRBV6-2/TRBV6-3 CASQPGGQGIYEQYF TGTGCCAGCCAACCTGGGGGACAGGGGATCTACGAGCAGTACTTC